These T cell receptor beta chains were read from a single sample in a study of CD4 and CD8 cells across lung adenocarcinoma regions. Using its own MiXCR run on the PCR reads, TCRdb lists one record per CDR3 protein. Of 7,500 to 8,000 distinct CDR3 sequences listed, approximately 50% are singletons. The material sequenced was CD4+ T cells from the center of a lung tumor. The receptor set was obtained from a female donor with lung adenocarcinoma. The CD4 and CD8 labels of this study may be unreliable. CDR3s include the opening cysteine and the closing phenylalanine or tryptophan. D genes are given only for firm matches. Some rows mark clone size as missing; the rest say once, few, many or name a class of expanded clone.

V: TRBV4-1
J: TRBJ2-7
D: -
size: few
DNA: TGCGCCAGCAGCCACAGAGCGACCTACAGGGTCAGTGTTCACGAGCAGTACTTC
CDR3: CASSHRATYRVSVHEQYF

V: TRBV28
J: TRBJ2-1
D: TRBD2
size: -
DNA: TGTGCCAGCAGTCGACTAGCGGGAGGAGGAAACAATGAGCAGTTCTTC
CDR3: CASSRLAGGGNNEQFF

V: TRBV6-2/TRBV6-3
J: TRBJ2-7
D: -
size: -
DNA: TGTGCCAGCAGTGGACGGTTTAACTACGAGCAGTACTTC
CDR3: CASSGRFNYEQYF

V: TRBV27
J: TRBJ2-5
D: -
size: -
DNA: TGTGCCAGCAGTTCCGGGACCGAGTCTTACTTC
CDR3: CASSSGTESYF

V: TRBV6-1
J: TRBJ2-5
D: -
size: once
DNA: TGTGCCAGCAGTGTTTCATGGGGCCAAGAGACCCAGTACTTC
CDR3: CASSVSWGQETQYF

V: TRBV12-3/TRBV12-4
J: TRBJ2-5
D: TRBD2
size: medium-sized
DNA: TGTGCCAGCAGTTTCAGGGGGACTAGCGGGAGCCTAACCCAGTACTTC
CDR3: CASSFRGTSGSLTQYF

V: TRBV6-1
J: TRBJ2-1
D: TRBD2
size: few
DNA: TGTGCCAGAATAGCGGGAGGGTCCTACAATGAGCAGTTCTTC
CDR3: CARIAGGSYNEQFF

V: TRBV9
J: TRBJ2-1
D: TRBD2
size: few
DNA: TGTGCCAGCAGCGTAGGTTTTAGGGTAGCGGGAGGGCACAATGAGCAGTTCTTC
CDR3: CASSVGFRVAGGHNEQFF

V: TRBV7-2
J: TRBJ2-3
D: -
size: once
DNA: TGTGCCAGCAGCTTATGGGACGGGAACACAGATACGCAGTATTTT
CDR3: CASSLWDGNTDTQYF

V: TRBV6-1
J: TRBJ2-5
D: -
size: few
DNA: TGTGCCAGCAGTGGTTTTCTGCAGGAGACCCAGTACTTC
CDR3: CASSGFLQETQYF

V: TRBV6-1
J: TRBJ2-1
D: TRBD2
size: -
DNA: TGTGCCAGCAGTATCGGGACTAGCGGGAGCCGGGCCTACGAGCAGTTCTTC
CDR3: CASSIGTSGSRAYEQFF

V: TRBV27
J: TRBJ2-7
D: TRBD1
size: -
DNA: TGTGCCAGCAAATCCCCCCCCGGGACAGGGGATACCTACGAGCAGTACTTC
CDR3: CASKSPPGTGDTYEQYF

V: TRBV12-3/TRBV12-4
J: TRBJ2-1
D: TRBD2
size: -
DNA: TGTGCCAGCAGTCAGCGGGAGGGCTTCAATGAGCAGTTCTTC
CDR3: CASSQREGFNEQFF

V: TRBV6-1
J: TRBJ2-1
D: TRBD1
size: -
DNA: TGCGCCAGCATCGGGGCAGGGGGCACAAATGCGCAGTTCTTC
CDR3: CASIGAGGTNAQFF

V: TRBV6-5
J: TRBJ2-4
D: TRBD2
size: -
DNA: TGTGCCAGCAGTTACGCGGGGGGGGTCGTCAAAAACACGCAGTATTTC
CDR3: CASSYAGGVVKNTQYF

V: TRBV6-5
J: TRBJ2-3
D: -
size: -
DNA: TGTGCCAGCCGTCTAGTCGGGTCAGATACGCAGTATTTT
CDR3: CASRLVGSDTQYF

V: TRBV6-1
J: TRBJ2-5
D: -
size: -
DNA: TGTGCGAGCCGCGGGGGCCGAGGGTACGGGACCCAGTACTTC
CDR3: CASRGGRGYGTQYF

V: TRBV7-6
J: TRBJ2-2
D: TRBD1
size: -
DNA: TGTGCCAGCAGCGTACAGGGGATTTCTGGCACCGGGGAGCTGTTTTTT
CDR3: CASSVQGISGTGELFF

V: TRBV19
J: TRBJ2-1
D: TRBD2
size: -
DNA: TGTGCCAGTAGCCGGACTAGCGGGAGGGCGAGCTCCTACAATGAGCAGTTCTTC
CDR3: CASSRTSGRASSYNEQFF

V: TRBV27
J: TRBJ2-4
D: -
size: few
DNA: TGTGCCAGCACCAACCTCGGCGGGGAAGGAGAGATCCAGTACTTC
CDR3: CASTNLGGEGEIQYF

V: TRBV5-4
J: TRBJ2-3
D: TRBD2
size: few
DNA: TGTGCCAGAGGGACTAGCGGGAGTTATACGCAGTATTTT
CDR3: CARGTSGSYTQYF

V: TRBV6-5
J: TRBJ2-3
D: -
size: medium-sized
DNA: TGTGCCAGCAGTCGACAGGTTGTCACAGATACGCAGTATTTT
CDR3: CASSRQVVTDTQYF

V: TRBV10-1
J: TRBJ1-1
D: TRBD1
size: -
DNA: TGCGCCAGCAGTGACCCGGACAGGGCGGACACTGAAGCTTTCTTT
CDR3: CASSDPDRADTEAFF

V: TRBV6-5
J: TRBJ1-2
D: TRBD1
size: medium-sized
DNA: TGTGCCAGCAGTCTATCGCCGGGACAGGGTAGGGGCTACACCTTC
CDR3: CASSLSPGQGRGYTF

V: TRBV6-1
J: TRBJ2-3
D: -
size: once
DNA: TGTGCCAGCAGGACCAGCCCCGGGAGAGGTAAAGATACGCAGTATTTC
CDR3: CASRTSPGRGKDTQYF

V: TRBV25-1
J: TRBJ2-3
D: -
size: -
DNA: TGTGCCAGCAGTGATCGGGGGAACACCGGGACGCAGTATTTT
CDR3: CASSDRGNTGTQYF

V: TRBV7-2
J: TRBJ2-7
D: -
size: -
DNA: TGTGCCAGCAGCTTAGAATATACCTCCTACAATGAGCAGTACTTC
CDR3: CASSLEYTSYNEQYF

V: TRBV6-1
J: TRBJ2-5
D: -
size: few
DNA: TGTGCCAGCAGTGAAGGGTCAGGGGCCCAAGAGACCCAGTACTTC
CDR3: CASSEGSGAQETQYF

V: TRBV7-3
J: TRBJ2-1
D: -
size: many
DNA: TGTGCCAGCAGCTTAAATCCCTGGGGCGAGGGGAATGAGCAGTTCTTC
CDR3: CASSLNPWGEGNEQFF

V: TRBV4-1
J: TRBJ2-2
D: TRBD2
size: medium-sized
DNA: TGCGCCAGCAGCCAGGGGACTAGCGACACCGGGGAGCTGTTTTTT
CDR3: CASSQGTSDTGELFF

V: TRBV6-5
J: TRBJ2-1
D: TRBD2
size: -
DNA: TGTGCCAGCAGTTACCCCATAGCGGGAGAGTTCTTC
CDR3: CASSYPIAGEFF

V: TRBV6-1
J: TRBJ2-7
D: -
size: -
DNA: TGTGCCAGCCAAGTCTTAAGCTCCTACGAGCAGTACTTC
CDR3: CASQVLSSYEQYF

V: TRBV7-2
J: TRBJ2-6
D: -
size: few
DNA: TGTGCCAACCCCTCCGCCTCTGGGGCCAACGTCCTGACTTTC
CDR3: CANPSASGANVLTF

V: TRBV24-1
J: TRBJ2-7
D: TRBD1
size: -
DNA: TGTGCCACCAGTGACGGGACAGGGGATCCCTACGAGCAGTACTTC
CDR3: CATSDGTGDPYEQYF

V: TRBV27
J: TRBJ2-3
D: TRBD1
size: -
DNA: TGTGCCAGCAGTTCCGGGACAGGGGCATTTTTT
CDR3: CASSSGTGAFF

V: TRBV7-8
J: TRBJ2-1
D: TRBD2
size: -
DNA: TGTGCCAGCATCCCTAGCGGGAGCTCCTACAATGAGCAGTTCTTC
CDR3: CASIPSGSSYNEQFF

V: TRBV12-3/TRBV12-4
J: TRBJ2-1
D: -
size: -
DNA: TGTGCCAGCAGTCCCCGAGGGGGGACTTTTCTACTCTCCTACAATGAGCAGTTCTTC
CDR3: CASSPRGGTFLLSYNEQFF

V: TRBV4-1
J: TRBJ2-2
D: TRBD2
size: few
DNA: TGCGCCAGCAGCCTGTTAGCGGGATTAGCGGCCGGGGAGCTGTTTTTT
CDR3: CASSLLAGLAAGELFF

V: TRBV6-4
J: TRBJ2-3
D: TRBD1
size: -
DNA: TGTGCCAGCAGTGAGGGACAGGGGGGCACAGATACGCAGTATTTT
CDR3: CASSEGQGGTDTQYF